This T cell receptor beta chain was captured by sequencing in a study of blood T cell repertoires in COVID-19. Study-wide background: COVID-19 samples, acute and convalescent, were from the United States, Italy and Spain. The analysed material was cDNA or gDNA that came from T cells, B-cell-depleted T cells, or PBMCs.

Some clones are missing from TCRdb's copy, which holds only in-frame ones; the method was immunoSEQ multiplex PCR. The sample includes about 360,000 clones, 70% to 90% of them seen just once. Trimming stripped 0 bases from V and 3 bases from J, with 9 bases between. The V gene's germline CDR1 is SGDLS and CDR2 YYNGEE. This CDR3 has 14 amino acids. This rearrangement joins TRBV9 to TRBJ1-2; D is ambiguous. The TCR was taken from a human donor in a cohort sampled during active COVID-19. The sequenced sample consisted of peripheral blood. CDR3 protein: CASSVAGGYYGYTF. In nucleotides, the CDR3 is TGTGCCAGCAGCGTAGCTGGCGGGTACTATGGCTACACCTTC. The full variable domain, in which reference TRBV9 and TRBJ1-2 provide the parts outside the CDR3, is DSGVTQTPKHLITATGQRVTLRCSPRSGDLSVYWYQQSLDQGLQFLIQYYNGEERAKGNILERFSAQQFPDLHSELNLSSLELGDSALYFCASSVAGGYYGYTFGSGTRLTVV.